These T cell receptor beta chains were read from a single sample in a study of OX40 agonist ivuxolimab in advanced cancers. The protocol was immunoSEQ multiplex PCR, while the TCRdb copy is restricted to in-frame clones and leaves out a portion. Of about 69,000 clones detected, 90% appear once; the ten largest clones hold 10% to 13%. The sequencing used CD4+ or CD8+ T cells sorted from blood, collected in a trial of the OX40 agonist ivuxolimab. Every receptor here comes from an adult with an advanced solid tumor such as melanoma, head and neck, liver or kidney cancer. The conserved cysteine and the conserved F or W are not part of the CDR3 here.

TRBV7-3	TRBJ2-4	ASSQSGRGTNIQY
TRBV5-1	TRBJ2-1	ASSLGSSYNEQF
TRBV28	TRBJ1-4	ASSLFTRGGEKLF
TRBV20-1	TRBJ1-1	SARDESEAF
TRBV5-1	TRBJ2-2	ASSYDSTGELF
TRBV10-3	TRBJ1-4	AISATNEKLF
TRBV5-6	TRBJ2-5	ASSPLAGGEGRKTQY
TRBV28	TRBJ2-3	ASTTQSDTQY
TRBV25-1	TRBJ2-7	ASSDGGDSYEQY
TRBV19	TRBJ2-3	ASRTSGTTDTQY
TRBV7-8	TRBJ2-2	ASSSVSGRVTGELF
TRBV4-1	-	ASSQSLRGAPYEQY
TRBV7-9	TRBJ2-2	ASSPARPANTGELF
TRBV19	TRBJ1-1	ASSTTPRDRGRTEAF
TRBV4-3	TRBJ2-1	ASSPLAPSSYNEQF
TRBV4-3	TRBJ2-7	ASSQEPGEHYEQY
TRBV7-3	TRBJ2-4	ASSLGQWAGTKNIQY
TRBV11-1	TRBJ2-1	ASSPAGAGHEQF
TRBV7-3	TRBJ2-5	ASSLTTGVGETQY
TRBV15	TRBJ2-3	ATSTDRARESDTQY
TRBV6-1	TRBJ1-5	ASIGTAGQPQH
TRBV27	TRBJ2-7	ASRPGQVSYEQY
TRBV19	TRBJ2-7	ASSTRDGHKGQY
TRBV6-5	TRBJ2-3	ASSYSNRVADTQY
TRBV10-1	TRBJ2-7	AIPGFGSWKQY
TRBV6-1	TRBJ2-6	ASSAGGTGANVLT
TRBV30	TRBJ1-1	AWTDGPYTEAF
TRBV27	TRBJ2-7	ASSLGGYEQY
TRBV5-1	TRBJ2-5	ASSWTSGRQETQY
TRBV5-1	TRBJ2-3	ASSPPTDTQY
TRBV18	TRBJ2-7	ASSPGGERAYEQY
TRBV7-6	TRBJ2-7	ASSLDGDRVGSEQY
TRBV6-5	TRBJ1-1	ASSYRGLNTEAF
TRBV7-6	TRBJ2-2	ASSSQRERNTGELF
TRBV5-4	TRBJ2-5	ASSGTGTGAETQY
TRBV18	TRBJ1-2	ASSPTGQLIYGYT
TRBV18	TRBJ1-1	ASSPTPGKNTEAF
TRBV7-2	TRBJ2-1	ASSLVGSGMGEQF
TRBV28	TRBJ2-1	ASSPPGGAYNEQF
TRBV7-3	TRBJ2-1	ASSLNGGANEQF
TRBV27	TRBJ2-2	ASSRLAGPNTGELF
TRBV6-1	TRBJ2-1	ASTTPVRVEQF
TRBV4-1	TRBJ1-1	ASSQRWGRRKKNTEAF
TRBV6-4	TRBJ2-3	ASRPFGSGGTDTQY
TRBV7-2	TRBJ2-1	ASSPDRYTQF
TRBV11-1	TRBJ2-1	ASSKGGTYNEQF
TRBV2	TRBJ2-3	ASSELRETDTQY
TRBV5-1	TRBJ2-7	ASSFDPGPYEQY
TRBV7-7	TRBJ2-7	ASSSPGVGLPGYEQY
TRBV4-1	TRBJ2-2	ASSRVGRELF
TRBV6-5	TRBJ1-5	ASTRSGDSNQPQH
TRBV6-5	TRBJ2-3	ASTDRNTDTQY
TRBV5-4	TRBJ2-1	ASSALAGSAYNEQF